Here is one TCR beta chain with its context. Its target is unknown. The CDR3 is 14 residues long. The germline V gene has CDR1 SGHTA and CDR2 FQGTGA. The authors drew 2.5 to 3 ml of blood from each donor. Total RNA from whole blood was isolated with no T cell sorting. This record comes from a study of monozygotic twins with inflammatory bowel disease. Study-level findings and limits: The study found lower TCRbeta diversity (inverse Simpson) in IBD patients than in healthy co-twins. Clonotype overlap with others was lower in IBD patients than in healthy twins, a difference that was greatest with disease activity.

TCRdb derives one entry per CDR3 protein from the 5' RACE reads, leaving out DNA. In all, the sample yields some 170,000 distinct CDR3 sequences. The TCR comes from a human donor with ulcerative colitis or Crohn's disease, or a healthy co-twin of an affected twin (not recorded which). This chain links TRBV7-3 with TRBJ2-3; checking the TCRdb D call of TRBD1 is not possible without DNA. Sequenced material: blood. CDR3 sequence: CASSFDRDTDTQYF.